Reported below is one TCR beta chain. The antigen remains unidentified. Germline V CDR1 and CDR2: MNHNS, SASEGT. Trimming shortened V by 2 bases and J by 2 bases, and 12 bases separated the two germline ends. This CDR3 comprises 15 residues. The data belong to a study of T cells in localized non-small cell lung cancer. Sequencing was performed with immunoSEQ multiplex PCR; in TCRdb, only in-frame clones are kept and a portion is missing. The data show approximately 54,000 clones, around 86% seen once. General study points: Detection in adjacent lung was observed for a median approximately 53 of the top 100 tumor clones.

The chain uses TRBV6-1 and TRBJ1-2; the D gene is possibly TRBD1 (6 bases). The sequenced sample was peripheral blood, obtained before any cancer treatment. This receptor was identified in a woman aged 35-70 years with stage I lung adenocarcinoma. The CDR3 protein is CASSETTGPNYGYTF. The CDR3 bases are TGTGCCAGCAGTGAAACTACAGGGCCAAACTATGGCTACACCTTC.